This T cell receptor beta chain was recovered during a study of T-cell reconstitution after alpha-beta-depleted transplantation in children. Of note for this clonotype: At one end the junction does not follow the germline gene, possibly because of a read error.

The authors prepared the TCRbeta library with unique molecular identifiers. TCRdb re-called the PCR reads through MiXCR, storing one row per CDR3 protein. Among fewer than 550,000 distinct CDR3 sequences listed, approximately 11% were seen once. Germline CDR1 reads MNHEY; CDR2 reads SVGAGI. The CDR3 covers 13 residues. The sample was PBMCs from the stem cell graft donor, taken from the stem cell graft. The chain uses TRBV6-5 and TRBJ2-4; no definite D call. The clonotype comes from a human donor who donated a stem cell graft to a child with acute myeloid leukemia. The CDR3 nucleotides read TGTGCCAGCAGTTTTTCAGCCAAAAACAGTCAGTACTTC. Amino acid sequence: CASSFSAKNSQYF.